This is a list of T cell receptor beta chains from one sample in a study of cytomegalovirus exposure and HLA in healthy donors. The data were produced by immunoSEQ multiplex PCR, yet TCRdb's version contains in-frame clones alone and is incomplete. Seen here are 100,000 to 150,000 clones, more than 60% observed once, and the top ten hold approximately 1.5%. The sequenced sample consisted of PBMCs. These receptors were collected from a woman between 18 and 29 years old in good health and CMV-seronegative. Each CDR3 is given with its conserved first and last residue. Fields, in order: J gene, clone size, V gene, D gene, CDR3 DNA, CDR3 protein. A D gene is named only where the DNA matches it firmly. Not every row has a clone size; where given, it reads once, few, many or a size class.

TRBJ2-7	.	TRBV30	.	TGTGCCTGGAGTCCTGCCTCGGGGGGCAGGTACGAGCAGTACTTC	CAWSPASGGRYEQYF
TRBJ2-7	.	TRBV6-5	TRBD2	TGTGCCAGCAGTTATTCACCGGGACTAGCGGTCTACGAGCAGTACTTC	CASSYSPGLAVYEQYF
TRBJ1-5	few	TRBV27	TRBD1	TGTGCCAGCAGTTTAGGGACAGGGGGTAGTCAGCCCCAGCATTTT	CASSLGTGGSQPQHF
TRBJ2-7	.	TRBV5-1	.	TGCGCCAGCAGCATCAGCGGAGGGGGCGCCTACGAGCAGTACTTC	CASSISGGGAYEQYF
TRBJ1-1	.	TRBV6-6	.	TGTGCCAGCACTCCCCCGATGGGACTGCTGAACACTGAAGCTTTCTTT	CASTPPMGLLNTEAFF
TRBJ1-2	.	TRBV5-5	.	TGTGCCAGCAGCTCACAGGTGTCCTATGGCTACACCTTC	CASSSQVSYGYTF
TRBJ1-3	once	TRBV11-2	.	TGTGCCAGCAGTATGCGGCTCGGTCAACCCGGAAACACCATATATTTT	CASSMRLGQPGNTIYF
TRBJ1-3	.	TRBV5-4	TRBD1	TGTGCCAGCAGCTTCGCTCCGGGACAGGGCGCCGGAAACACCATATATTTT	CASSFAPGQGAGNTIYF
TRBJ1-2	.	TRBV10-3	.	TGTGCCATCAGTGGGCAGGGACAACCCCTTAACTATGGCTACACCTTC	CAISGQGQPLNYGYTF
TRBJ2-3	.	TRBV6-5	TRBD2	TGTGCCAGCAGTTTGGGACTAGCGGTTAGCACAGATACGCAGTATTTT	CASSLGLAVSTDTQYF
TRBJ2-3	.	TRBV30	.	TGTGCCTGGCAGGGTCTAGATACGCAGTATTTT	CAWQGLDTQYF
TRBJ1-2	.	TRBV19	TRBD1	TGTGCCAGTAGTCTATTACAGGGGAGCGTCTATGGCTACACCTTC	CASSLLQGSVYGYTF
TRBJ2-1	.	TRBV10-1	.	TGCGCCAGCAGTGAGGCACATCCTAGTAATGAGCAGTTCTTC	CASSEAHPSNEQFF
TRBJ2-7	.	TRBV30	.	TGTGCCTGGAGCCCACTAAAGACAGTATCCTACGAGCAGTACTTC	CAWSPLKTVSYEQYF
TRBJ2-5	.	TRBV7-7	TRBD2	TGTGCCAGCAGCTTAGGACTAGCGGAGACCCAGTACTTC	CASSLGLAETQYF
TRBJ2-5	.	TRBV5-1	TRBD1	TGCGCCAGCAGCGGCGGACAGGGAGGAGAGACCCAGTACTTC	CASSGGQGGETQYF
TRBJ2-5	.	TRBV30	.	TGTGCCTGGAACCGGGACTCCCAAGAGACCCAGTACTTC	CAWNRDSQETQYF
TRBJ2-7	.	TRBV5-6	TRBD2	TGTGCCAGCAGCTTGTCACTAGCGGTCTACGAGCAGTACTTC	CASSLSLAVYEQYF
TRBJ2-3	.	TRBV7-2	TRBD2	TGTGCCAGCAGCGGTTTGGCGGGAGGGTTAGATACGCAGTATTTT	CASSGLAGGLDTQYF
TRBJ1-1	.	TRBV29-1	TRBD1	TGCAGCACAGGGACAGGGGAGATGAACACTGAAGCTTTCTTT	CSTGTGEMNTEAFF
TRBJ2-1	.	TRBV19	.	TGTGCCAGTAGCGATTGGGGCGGGAACTACAATGAGCAGTTCTTC	CASSDWGGNYNEQFF
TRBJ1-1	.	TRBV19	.	TGTGCCAGTAGTATTTCGACAGTGAAGAACACTGAAGCTTTCTTT	CASSISTVKNTEAFF
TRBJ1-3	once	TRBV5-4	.	TGTGCCAGCAGCCCGGGGAGCCGCTCTGGAAACACCATATATTTT	CASSPGSRSGNTIYF
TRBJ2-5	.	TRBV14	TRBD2	TGTGCCAGCAGCCAAGATTTCACCGGGAGACGGGGGGCCCAGTACTTC	CASSQDFTGRRGAQYF
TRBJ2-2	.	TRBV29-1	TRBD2	TGCAGCCCCCGGGGGGGCACCGGGGAGCTGTTTTTT	CSPRGGTGELFF
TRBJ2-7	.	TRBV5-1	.	TGCGCCAGCAGCTTGGGACTCGCGACCTACGAGCAGTACTTC	CASSLGLATYEQYF
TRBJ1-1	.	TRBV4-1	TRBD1	TGCGCCAGCAGGGCGGACAGGTCTCGAGGGGACACTGAAGCTTTCTTT	CASRADRSRGDTEAFF
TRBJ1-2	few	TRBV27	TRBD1	TGTGCCAGCAGTTCCCAGGGGGCTGTTGGCTACACCTTC	CASSSQGAVGYTF
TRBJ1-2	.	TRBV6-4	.	TGTGCCAGCAGTAGCGGCCCAAACTATGGCTACACCTTC	CASSSGPNYGYTF
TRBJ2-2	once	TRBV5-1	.	TGCGCCAGCAGCGCCGTCGTCTTTGGCGGGGGGGAGCTGTTTTTT	CASSAVVFGGGELFF
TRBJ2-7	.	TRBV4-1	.	TGCGCCAGCAGCCACGGGCGGGGACCCACCTACGAGCAGTACTTC	CASSHGRGPTYEQYF
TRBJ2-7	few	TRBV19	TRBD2	TGTGCCAGTAGTACCACAGCTAGCGGGAGTCTCGAGCAGTACTTC	CASSTTASGSLEQYF
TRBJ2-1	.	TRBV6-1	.	TGTGCCAGCAGAGCGACTGCCGATAATGAGCAGTTCTTC	CASRATADNEQFF
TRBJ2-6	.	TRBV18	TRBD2	TGTGCCAGCTCCACAAGCTCACTAGCGGGAGGTGCTGGGGCCAACGTCCTGACTTTC	CASSTSSLAGGAGANVLTF
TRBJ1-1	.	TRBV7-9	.	TGTGCCAGCAGCTTGACAGGAACCGAAGCTTTCTTT	CASSLTGTEAFF
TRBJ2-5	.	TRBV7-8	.	TGTGCCAGCAGCTTAGCTGGCCGAGAGACCCAGTACTTC	CASSLAGRETQYF
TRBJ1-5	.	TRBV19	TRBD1	TGTGCCAGTTACCCTGGGCGGGCAGGGGGGTATAGCAATCAGCCCCAGCATTTT	CASYPGRAGGYSNQPQHF
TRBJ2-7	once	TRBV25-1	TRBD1	TGTGCCAGCAGTGTTTGGGGACAGGGGCGGGTCAACGAGCAGTACTTC	CASSVWGQGRVNEQYF
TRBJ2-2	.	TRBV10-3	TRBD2	TGTGCCATCACACCCGGGACTAGCGGGGTCGGCGCCGGGGAGCTGTTTTTT	CAITPGTSGVGAGELFF
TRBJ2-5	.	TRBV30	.	TGTGCCTGGAGTGGGACTGACACGCGGGAGACCCAGTACTTC	CAWSGTDTRETQYF
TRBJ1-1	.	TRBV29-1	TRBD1	TGCAGCGTTGAAGGACAGGGGGGGAGCGCTGAAGCTTTCTTT	CSVEGQGGSAEAFF